Given below is one TCR beta chain in context. The target antigen is unknown. This entry comes from a study of T cell responses to AZD1222 COVID-19 vaccine. Study-level information: Second-dose groups at about 4 or about 12 weeks were pooled. Study outcomes and limitations: Increased Spike-specific TCR breadth and depth were observed after two AZD1222 doses. Across the whole spike, CD4 TCRs peaked at regions 160-218 and 743-854. A mostly white British donor set with more females was recruited, and clonal diversity was possibly underestimated.

The table came from immunoSEQ multiplex PCR; TCRdb's copy has only in-frame clones and leaves some out. The sample lists more than 85,000 clones, roughly 83% occurring once. Looked up from germline, CDR1 is LGHDT and CDR2 is YNNKEL (reference sequence). V was trimmed by 4 bases and J by 1 base, leaving 14 bases between them. The CDR3 has 17 residues. Source: peripheral blood, taken on day 0 of AZD1222 vaccination. The chain joins TRBV3-1 (or the pseudogene TRBV3-2) to TRBJ1-6; possibly TRBD1 for D (5 bases). The TCR sequence derives from an adult in good health. The CDR3 region is CASSPNAWGSYNSPLHF. As DNA, the CDR3 is TGTGCCAGCAGCCCGAATGCGTGGGGGTCCTATAATTCACCCCTCCACTTT.